This T cell receptor beta chain was observed in a study of tumor-infiltrating lymphocytes in primary liver carcinoma. Synthesis of TCR beta cDNA was carried out from approximately 500 ng total RNA with a constant-region primer. Libraries covering TCR beta were generated through three nested multiplex PCR rounds (using a slightly modified ARM-PCR). Each of the first two PCR rounds ran approximately 11 cycles with TRBV1-TRBV30 forward and C-beta reverse primers. Via MiXCR, TCRdb re-called the multiplex PCR reads, giving one row per CDR3 protein. This table holds some 190,000 distinct CDR3 sequences, 50% to 75% found once. Germline V lookup: CDR1 MGHRA, CDR2 YSYEKL. V lost 0 bases to trimming and J lost 9 bases; unmatched junction nucleotides: 5. This CDR3 region has 14 residues. It was unsorted whole blood that yielded blood RNA, and germline DNA was also extracted. There are a few counts of this clonotype.

The material sequenced was peripheral blood. The J gene is TRBJ2-1, the V gene TRBV4-1; 7 nucleotides agree with TRBD1. The origin of this receptor is a man aged 40-49 years with primary liver carcinoma and hepatitis B virus infection. The CDR3 spells CASSQERGRVEQFF. As DNA, the CDR3 is TGCGCCAGCAGCCAAGAAAGGGGGCGGGTTGAGCAGTTCTTC.